The clone carrying this T cell receptor beta chain was counted a few times. The data are from a study of T-cell reconstitution after alpha-beta-depleted transplantation in children. The CDR3 is made up of 16 amino acids. V lost 6 bases to trimming and J lost 0 bases, with 16 bases between them. CDR1 SGHRS and CDR2 YFSETQ come from the germline V gene. Library preparation (for TCRbeta) was performed with unique molecular identifiers. Each CDR3 protein is one row after TCRdb ran MiXCR on the PCR reads. Among a few hundred thousand distinct CDR3 sequences listed, approximately 20% were seen once. The origin of this receptor is a human donor who donated a stem cell graft to a child with acute lymphoblastic leukemia. This chain links TRBV5-1 with TRBJ2-1; possibly TRBD1 for D (6 bases). Sequencing was performed on PBMCs from the stem cell graft donor, taken from the stem cell graft. The CDR3 DNA is TGCGCCAGCACCTTTTCCCTAGGGGGCTCCTACAATGAGCAGTTCTTC. This sequence encodes CASTFSLGGSYNEQFF.